This entry is about one TCR beta chain. This CDR3 spans 16 amino acids. Germline loops: CDR1 SGHVS, CDR2 FNYEAQ. V was pared by 4 bases and J by 5 bases, with 21 bases between. The data were obtained in a study of blood T cell repertoires in COVID-19. Study details: Acute and convalescent COVID-19 samples came from the United States, Italy and Spain.

TCRdb keeps only in-frame clones here, not all; method: immunoSEQ multiplex PCR. The sample carries approximately 16,000 clones, about 89% recorded once. The specimen was peripheral blood. The chain links TRBV7-6 to TRBJ2-7; tentatively, D is TRBD1 (6 bases). The clonotype comes from a woman older than 75 with COVID-19, enrolled during active disease. The CDR3: CASSSSGRGSLDEQYF. For the CDR3, the DNA is TGTGCCAGCAGCTCATCCGGCAGGGGATCTTTGGACGAGCAGTACTTC.